This T cell receptor (beta chain) was sequenced for a study of blood T cell repertoires in COVID-19. Trimming left V 6 bases short and J 4 bases short, with 15 bases between. The V gene's germline CDR1 is MNHEY and CDR2 SMNVEV (reference sequence). This CDR3 has 14 residues. The table came from immunoSEQ multiplex PCR; TCRdb's copy has only in-frame clones and leaves some out. This table holds more than 300,000 clones, about 89% found once. Patients in Seattle were enrolled during active infection, then followed longitudinally. The source of this sequence is a woman between 50 and 59 years old with COVID-19, enrolled during active disease. Material: peripheral blood. V gene TRBV27 combines with J gene TRBJ1-2, with TRBD1 as a possible D gene (5 bases). For the CDR3, the DNA is TGTGCCAGCAGCCCCAGCGGGGGAGGCTATGGCTACACCTTC. Protein product: CASSPSGGGYGYTF.